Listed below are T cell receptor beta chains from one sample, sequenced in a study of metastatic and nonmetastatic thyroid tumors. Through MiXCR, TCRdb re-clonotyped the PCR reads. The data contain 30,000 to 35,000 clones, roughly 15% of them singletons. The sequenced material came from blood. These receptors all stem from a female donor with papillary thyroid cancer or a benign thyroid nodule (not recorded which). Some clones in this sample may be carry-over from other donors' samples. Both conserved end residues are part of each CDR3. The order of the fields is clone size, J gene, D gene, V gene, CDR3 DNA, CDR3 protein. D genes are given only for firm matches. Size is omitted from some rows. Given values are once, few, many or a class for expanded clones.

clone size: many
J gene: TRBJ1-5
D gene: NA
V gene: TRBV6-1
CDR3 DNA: TGTGCCAGCAGTCAGGGCAATCAGCCCCAGCATTTT
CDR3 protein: CASSQGNQPQHF

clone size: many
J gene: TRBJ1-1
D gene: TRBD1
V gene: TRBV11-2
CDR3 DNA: TGTGCCAGCAGCTTAGTTTCCCCACAGGGGAGGCCCACTGAAGCTTTCTTT
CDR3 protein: CASSLVSPQGRPTEAFF

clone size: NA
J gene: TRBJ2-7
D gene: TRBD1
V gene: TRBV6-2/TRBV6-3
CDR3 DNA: TGTGCCTCAGGACAGGGTAGCGAGCAGTACTTC
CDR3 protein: CASGQGSEQYF

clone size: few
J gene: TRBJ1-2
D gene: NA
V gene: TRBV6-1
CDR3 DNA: TGCGCCAGCGGGCACCCGAACTATGTCTACACCTTC
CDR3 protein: CASGHPNYVYTF

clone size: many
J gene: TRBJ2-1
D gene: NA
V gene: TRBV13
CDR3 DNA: TGTGCCAGCAGCTTAGGTCGGATGTATATTGAGCAGTTCTTC
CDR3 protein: CASSLGRMYIEQFF

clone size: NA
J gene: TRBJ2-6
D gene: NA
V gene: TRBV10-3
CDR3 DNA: TGTGCCATCAGTGGATACATAGGGGGGGCAGGTGGGGCCAACATCCTGGCTTTC
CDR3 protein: CAISGYIGGAGGANILAF

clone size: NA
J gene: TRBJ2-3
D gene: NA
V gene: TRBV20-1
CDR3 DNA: TGCAGTGCTAGAGATCCTAGCACAGATACGCAGTATTTT
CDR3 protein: CSARDPSTDTQYF

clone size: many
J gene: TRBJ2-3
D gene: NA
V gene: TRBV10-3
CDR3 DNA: TGTGCCATCAGCCTAGGGACTGGCACAGATACGCAGTATTTT
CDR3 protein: CAISLGTGTDTQYF

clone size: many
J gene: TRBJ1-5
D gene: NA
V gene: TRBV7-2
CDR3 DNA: TGTGCCAGCAGCTTAGTAGGGGGCAATCAGCCCCAGCATTTT
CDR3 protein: CASSLVGGNQPQHF

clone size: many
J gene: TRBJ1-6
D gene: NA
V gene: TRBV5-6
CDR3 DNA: TGTGCCAGCAGCTCGGACAGAAATTCACCCCTCCACTTT
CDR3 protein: CASSSDRNSPLHF

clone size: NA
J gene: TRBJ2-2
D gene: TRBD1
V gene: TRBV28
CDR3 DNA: TGTGCCAGCAGTTTCCGGGACAGGGGTATAGCCGGTGAGCTGTTTTTT
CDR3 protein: CASSFRDRGIAGELFF

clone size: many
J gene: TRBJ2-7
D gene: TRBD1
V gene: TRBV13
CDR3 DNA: TGTGCCAGCAGCTTACGAGACAGGGCCTACGAGCAGTACTTC
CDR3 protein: CASSLRDRAYEQYF

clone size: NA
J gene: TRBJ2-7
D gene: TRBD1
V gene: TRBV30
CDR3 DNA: TGTGCCTGGAGTAGTCGGGACAGCCAAGACTACGAGCAGTACTTC
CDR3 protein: CAWSSRDSQDYEQYF

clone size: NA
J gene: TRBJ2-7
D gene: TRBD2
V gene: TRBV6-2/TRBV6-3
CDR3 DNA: TGTGCCAGCACTTTGGGTGGTAGCGGGAGCCCCTACGAGCAGTACTTC
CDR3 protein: CASTLGGSGSPYEQYF

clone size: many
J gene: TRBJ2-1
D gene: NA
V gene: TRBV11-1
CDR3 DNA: TGTGCCAGCAGCTTAGGTACGGAGAGCTCCTACAATGAGCAGTTCTTC
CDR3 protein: CASSLGTESSYNEQFF

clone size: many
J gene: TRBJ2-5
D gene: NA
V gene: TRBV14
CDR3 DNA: TGTGCCAGCAGCCAAGCCGGTCCGGAGACCCAGTACTTC
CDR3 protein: CASSQAGPETQYF

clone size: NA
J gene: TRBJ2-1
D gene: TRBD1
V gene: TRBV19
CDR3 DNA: TGTGCCAGCAATAGAGGGACAGGAAGCTCCTACAATGAGCAGTTCTTC
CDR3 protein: CASNRGTGSSYNEQFF

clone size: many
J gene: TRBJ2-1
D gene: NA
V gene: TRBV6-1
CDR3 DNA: TGTGCCAGCAGTTGGGAGCTAGCTGGCAATGAGCAGTTCTTC
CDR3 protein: CASSWELAGNEQFF

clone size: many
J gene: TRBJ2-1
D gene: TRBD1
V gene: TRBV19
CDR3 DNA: TGTGCCAGTAGGATCGAGGGGGCATCTTACAGTGAGCAGTTCTTC
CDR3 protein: CASRIEGASYSEQFF

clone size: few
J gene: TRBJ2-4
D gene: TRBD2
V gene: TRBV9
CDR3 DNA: TGTGCCAGCAGCGCGGGGGGACGGCAAAACATTCAGTACTTC
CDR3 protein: CASSAGGRQNIQYF

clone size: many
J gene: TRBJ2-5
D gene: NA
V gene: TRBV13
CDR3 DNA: TGTGCCAGCAGCTTATGGGGGCAGGGCTTAGAGACCCAGTACTTC
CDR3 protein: CASSLWGQGLETQYF

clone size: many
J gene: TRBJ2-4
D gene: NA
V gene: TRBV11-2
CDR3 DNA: TGTGCCAGCAGCCAAGCGACTAACCTAGCCAAAAACATTCAGTACTTC
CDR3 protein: CASSQATNLAKNIQYF

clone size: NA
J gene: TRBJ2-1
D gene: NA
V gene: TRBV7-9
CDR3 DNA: TGTGCCACCACGGGGAGAGGGCCTATCAATGAGCAGTTCTTC
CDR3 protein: CATTGRGPINEQFF

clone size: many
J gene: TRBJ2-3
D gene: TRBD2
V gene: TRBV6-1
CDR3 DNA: TGTGCCAGCAGTGAACTAGCGGGAGCCACAGATACGCAGTATTTT
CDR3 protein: CASSELAGATDTQYF

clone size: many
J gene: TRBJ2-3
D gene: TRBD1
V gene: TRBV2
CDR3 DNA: TGTGCCAGGGGGGACAGCCTCACAGATACGCAGTATTTT
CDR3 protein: CARGDSLTDTQYF

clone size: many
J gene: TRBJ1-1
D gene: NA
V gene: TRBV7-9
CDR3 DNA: TGTGCCAGCAGTTCAGGGTTTAGGAACACTGAAGCTTTCTTT
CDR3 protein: CASSSGFRNTEAFF

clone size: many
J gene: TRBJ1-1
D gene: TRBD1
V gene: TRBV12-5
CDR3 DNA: TGTGCTAGTGGTTTGGTACCCCCACAGGGGGGAGGGAACACTGAAGCTTTCTTT
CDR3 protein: CASGLVPPQGGGNTEAFF

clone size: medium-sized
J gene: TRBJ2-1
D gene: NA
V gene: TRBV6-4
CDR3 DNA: TGTGCCAGCAGCGGGAGCTCCTACAATGAGCAGTTCTTC
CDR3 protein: CASSGSSYNEQFF

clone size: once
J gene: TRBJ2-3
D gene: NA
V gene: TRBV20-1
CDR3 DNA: TGCAGTGCTAGAGATCGTAGGGGTCCCAGGGATACACAGTATTTT
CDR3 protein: CSARDRRGPRDTQYF

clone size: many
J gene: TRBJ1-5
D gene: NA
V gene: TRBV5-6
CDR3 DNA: TGTGCCAGCAGCTCGACCACGGCGGGAATTAATCAGCCCCAGCATTTT
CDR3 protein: CASSSTTAGINQPQHF

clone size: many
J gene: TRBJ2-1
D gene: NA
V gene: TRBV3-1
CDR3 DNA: TGTGCCAGCAGCCAAGGGGGTAGCGACCTCTACAATGAGCAGTTCTTC
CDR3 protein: CASSQGGSDLYNEQFF

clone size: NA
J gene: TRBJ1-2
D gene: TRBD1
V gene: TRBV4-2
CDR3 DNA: TGTGCCAGCAGCCAAGAAACAGGGGGCGGCCGTGGCTACACCTTC
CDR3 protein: CASSQETGGGRGYTF

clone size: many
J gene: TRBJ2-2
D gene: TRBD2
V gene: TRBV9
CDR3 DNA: TGTGCCAGCAGCGTAGCTCTTGGGCTAGCGGGGAAGACCGGGGAGCTGTTTTTT
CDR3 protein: CASSVALGLAGKTGELFF

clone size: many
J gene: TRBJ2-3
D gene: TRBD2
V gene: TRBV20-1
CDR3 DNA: TGCAGTGCTAGTTCGCTAGCGGTCGACTCTAGCACAGATACGCAGTATTTT
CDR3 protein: CSASSLAVDSSTDTQYF

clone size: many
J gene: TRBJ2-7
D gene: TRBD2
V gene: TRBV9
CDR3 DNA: TGTGCCAGCAGCGAGGGACTAGCACCGTACGAGCAGTACTTC
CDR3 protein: CASSEGLAPYEQYF

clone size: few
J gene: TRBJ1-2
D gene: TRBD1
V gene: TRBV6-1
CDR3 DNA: TGTGCCATCGGCTACACAGGGGAGCATGGCTACACCTTC
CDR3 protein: CAIGYTGEHGYTF

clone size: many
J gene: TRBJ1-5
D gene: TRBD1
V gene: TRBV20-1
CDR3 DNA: TGCAGTGCTAGAGATAGACAGGGGGCTCATCAGCCCCAGCATTTT
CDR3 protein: CSARDRQGAHQPQHF